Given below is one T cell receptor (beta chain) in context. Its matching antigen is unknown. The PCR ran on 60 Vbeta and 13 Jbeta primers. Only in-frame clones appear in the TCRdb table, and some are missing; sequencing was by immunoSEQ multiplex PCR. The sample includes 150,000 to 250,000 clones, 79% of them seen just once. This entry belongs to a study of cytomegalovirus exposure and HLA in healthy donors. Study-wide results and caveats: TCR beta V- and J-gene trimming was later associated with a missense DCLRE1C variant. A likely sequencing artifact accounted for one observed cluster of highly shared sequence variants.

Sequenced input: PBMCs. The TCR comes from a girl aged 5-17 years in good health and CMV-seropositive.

The CDR3: CASSGSGGGPQETQYF. The CDR3 DNA sequence: TGCGCCAGCAGCGGGAGTGGAGGGGGCCCCCAAGAGACCCAGTACTTC. The chain links TRBV5-1 to TRBJ2-5; the D gene is possibly TRBD1 (7 bases). Deletions cut 4 bases from V and 1 base from J, with 17 bases between. CDR1 and CDR2 (germline): SGHRS, YFSETQ. This CDR3 is built from 16 residues.